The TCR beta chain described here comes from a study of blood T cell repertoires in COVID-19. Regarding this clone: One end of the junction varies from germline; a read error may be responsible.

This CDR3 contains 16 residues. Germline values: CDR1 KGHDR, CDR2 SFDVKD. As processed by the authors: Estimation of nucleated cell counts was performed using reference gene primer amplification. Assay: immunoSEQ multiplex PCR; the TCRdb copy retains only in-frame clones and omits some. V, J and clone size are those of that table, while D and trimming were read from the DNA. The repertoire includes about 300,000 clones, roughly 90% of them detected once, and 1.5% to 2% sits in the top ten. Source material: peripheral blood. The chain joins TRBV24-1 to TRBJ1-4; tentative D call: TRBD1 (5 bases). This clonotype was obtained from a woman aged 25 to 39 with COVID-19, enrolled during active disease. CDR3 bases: TGTGCCACCAGTGATTCTCGATCGGGGACTAACGAAAAACTGTTTTTT. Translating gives CATSDSRSGTNEKLFF.